The present T cell receptor (beta chain) was sequenced within a study of T-cell reconstitution after alpha-beta-depleted transplantation in children. V gave up 4 bases and J gave up 0 bases, with 10 bases separating them. This CDR3 comprises 14 residues. Per germline, CDR1 DFQATT and CDR2 SNEGSKA (reference sequence). This sample's TCRbeta library carried unique molecular identifier barcodes. TCRdb re-called the PCR reads through MiXCR, storing one row per CDR3 protein. In the table there are roughly 160,000 distinct CDR3 sequences, around 10% of which are singletons. This clonotype was counted at least ten times.

The J gene is TRBJ2-1, the V gene TRBV20-1, with a tentative D call TRBD1 (6 bases). This specimen was PBMCs, taken before TCRalphabeta/CD19-depleted stem cell transplant. The sequence came from a boy aged 2 to 10 with acute myeloid leukemia, due to receive a stem cell transplant. The chain's CDR3 is CSATGTSSYNEQFF. The DNA for the CDR3 is TGCAGTGCTACCGGGACAAGCTCCTACAATGAGCAGTTCTTC.